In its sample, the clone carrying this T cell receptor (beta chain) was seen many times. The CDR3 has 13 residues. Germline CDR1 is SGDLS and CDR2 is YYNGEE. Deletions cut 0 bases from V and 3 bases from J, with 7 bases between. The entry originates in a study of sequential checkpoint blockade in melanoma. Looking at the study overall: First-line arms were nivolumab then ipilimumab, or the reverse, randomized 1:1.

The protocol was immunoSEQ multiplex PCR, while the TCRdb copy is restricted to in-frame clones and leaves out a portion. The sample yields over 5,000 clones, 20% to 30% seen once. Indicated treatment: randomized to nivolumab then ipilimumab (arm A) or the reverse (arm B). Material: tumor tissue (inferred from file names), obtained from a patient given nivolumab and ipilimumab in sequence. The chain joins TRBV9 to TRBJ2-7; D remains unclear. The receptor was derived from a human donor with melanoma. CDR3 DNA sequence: TGTGCCAGCAGCGTAGCGGACGGCTACGAGCAGTACTTC. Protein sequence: CASSVADGYEQYF.